This note documents a single T cell receptor beta chain sequence. The length of the CDR3 is 12 residues. The V end was cut by 0 bases, the J end by 11 bases, with 10 bases between. Clones were read by immunoSEQ multiplex PCR, and TCRdb kept only the in-frame ones, dropping some. The sample yields some 80,000 clones, about 85% seen once. This sample is part of a study of blood T cell repertoires in COVID-19. This clonotype was obtained from a man in his sixties with COVID-19, enrolled during active disease. The sequenced material came from peripheral blood. The chain combines TRBV12-3 or TRBV12-4 with TRBJ1-1; D is unclear. The CDR3 region is CASSLAGSGAFF. CDR3 sequence (DNA): TGTGCCAGCAGTTTAGCGGGCAGCGGGGCTTTCTTT.